Below, 17 T cell receptor beta chains from the same sample are listed, as sequenced in a study of blood T cell repertoires in COVID-19. Libraries were prepared by immunoSEQ multiplex PCR; TCRdb keeps only in-frame clonotypes and omits some of them. The sample records more than 300,000 clones, about 93% being singletons. Sequenced sample: peripheral blood. The source is a woman between 18 and 29 years old who had recovered from COVID-19.

On this clone itself: Additional DNA sequences in this sample encode the identical CDR3. J is TRBJ2-7 and V is TRBV6-1, with 8 nucleotides matching TRBD2. CDR3 size: 15 residues. V lost 0 bases to trimming and J lost 0 bases; unmatched junction nucleotides: 1. Germline CDR1 and CDR2: MNHNS and SASEGT. This CDR3 reads CASSEASGSSYEQYV. The CDR3 coding sequence is TGTGCCAGCAGTGAAGCCAGCGGGAGCTCCTACGAGCAGTACGTC.

The chain links TRBV20-1 to TRBJ2-7; D unresolved. Germline CDR1 DFQATT, CDR2 SNEGSKA (reference sequence). V lost 2 bases and J lost 4, with 6 bases in between. The CDR3 is made up of 11 amino acids. The CDR3 spells CSARSGYEQYV. In nucleotides, the CDR3 is TGCAGTGCTAGATCGGGTTACGAGCAGTACGTC.

V is TRBV19 and J is TRBJ2-6; perhaps TRBD1 as D (5 bases). The CDR3 is 16 amino acids. Germline V CDR1 and CDR2: LNHDA, SQIVND (reference sequence). The V end was cut by 3 bases, the J end by 3 bases, with 12 bases between. The CDR3 here is CASSIQGAFGANVLTF. The CDR3 nucleotides read TGTGCCAGTAGTATTCAAGGGGCATTTGGGGCCAACGTCCTGACTTTC.

The rearrangement uses TRBV7-7 and TRBJ2-3; 8 bases align to TRBD1. The CDR3 runs 16 residues. V was pared by 5 bases and J by 4 bases, with 11 bases of the junction left unmatched. CDR1 and CDR2 (germline): SSHAT, FNYEAQ (reference sequence). The CDR3 DNA sequence: TGTGCCAGCAGCCTGGGACAGGATGGGACGGCAGATACGCAGTATTTT. Protein sequence: CASSLGQDGTADTQYF.

The chain links TRBV9 to TRBJ2-2; 11 bases map to TRBD1. CDR1 and CDR2 (germline): SGDLS, YYNGEE. Trimming removed 4 bases from V and 5 bases from J; junction bases left unmatched: 13. The CDR3 extends over 18 amino acids. The CDR3: CASSSPRTGGAGTGELFF. DNA for the CDR3: TGTGCCAGCAGCTCACCAAGGACAGGGGGCGCGGGGACCGGGGAGCTGTTTTTT.

The chain couples TRBV7-9 to TRBJ2-5; TRBD2 is a possible D gene (6 bases). Trimming stripped 4 bases from V and 4 bases from J, with 16 bases between. This CDR3 is 15 amino acids long. Germline CDR1 SEHNR, CDR2 FQNEAQ (reference sequence). The CDR3 DNA follows: TGTGCCAGCAGCTGGGGGACTGGAGATCGAGAGACCCAGTACTTC. This codes for CASSWGTGDRETQYF.

The chain carries TRBV7-2 and TRBJ1-6; 8 nucleotides agree with TRBD1. The CDR3 contains 15 residues. Germline V gene data show CDR1 as SGHTA and CDR2 as FQGNSA. V shed 5 bases, J shed 10 bases, and the junction held 10 bases outside the gene matches. The CDR3 nucleotides are TGTGCCAGCAGCCCGCGACAGGGGCGGCACTCACCCCTCCACTTT. It is translated as CASSPRQGRHSPLHF.

The chain has TRBV4-1 and TRBJ1-2, with TRBD1 identical over 8 bases. The CDR3 has 17 amino acids. Trimming at V came to 5 bases and at J to 3 bases, leaving 14 bases not matched to a gene. Per the germline V gene, CDR1 is MGHRA and CDR2 is YSYEKL. Here the CDR3 DNA reads TGCGCCAGCAGCTACCCCGCGGGAAAGGACAGGGACTATGGCTACACCTTC. Translation: CASSYPAGKDRDYGYTF.

The chain combines TRBV6-6 with TRBJ1-2; D is ambiguous. This CDR3 is 10 amino acids long. Germline CDR1 reads MNHNY; CDR2 reads SVGAGI (reference sequence). The V end lost 8 bases, the J end lost 5 bases, and 6 bases lay between the germline ends. The CDR3 coding sequence is TGTGCCAGCGCCGCGTATGGCTACACCTTC. Protein sequence: CASAAYGYTF.

This sequence joins TRBV29-1 and TRBJ2-3; D is possibly TRBD1 (6 bases). The CDR3 has 14 amino acids. Germline loops: CDR1 SQVTM, CDR2 ANQGSEA. With 2 bases removed from V and 2 bases from J, the gap between germline ends came to 11 bases. CDR3 coding DNA: TGCAGCGTTGAATGGGGGACACCCACAGATACGCAGTATTTT. Translated, it gives CSVEWGTPTDTQYF.

The V call is TRBV4-3, the J call TRBJ2-1; tentatively, D is TRBD1 (6 bases). The CDR3 contains 14 residues. The germline V gene encodes CDR1 LGHNA and CDR2 YSLEER. Trimming removed 0 bases at V and 8 bases at J, with 11 bases between. In DNA, the CDR3 is TGCGCCAGCAGCCAAGAGGCAAGGACAGATGAGCAGTTCTTC. Protein: CASSQEARTDEQFF.

Concerning this clone itself: A read error is likely here: a far larger clone is one base away. This sequence joins TRBV6-5 and TRBJ1-2, with no clear D. Trimming cost V 6 bases and J 0 bases, with 8 bases left between them. The CDR3 is 13 amino acids. Germline-derived CDR1 and CDR2 are MNHEY and SVGAGI. The CDR3: CASSRETNYGYTF. In DNA, the CDR3 is TGTGCCAGCAGCCGGGAGACTAACTATGGCTACACCTTC.

The chain has TRBV6-2 or TRBV6-3 and TRBJ2-5, with 8 positions matching TRBD2. The germline CDR1 and CDR2 sequences are MNHEY and SVGEGT. Trimming cost V 4 bases and J 3 bases; bases outside gene matches: 10. This CDR3 is 16 amino acids long. The CDR3 is CASSSRRAGEEETQYF. In DNA, the CDR3 is TGTGCCAGCAGTTCACGCCGAGCGGGAGAGGAAGAGACCCAGTACTTC.

This sequence joins TRBV19 and TRBJ2-1; 9 nucleotides align to TRBD2. CDR1 LNHDA and CDR2 SQIVND come from the germline V gene (reference sequence). With 3 bases clipped from V and 5 bases from J, the junction kept 2 bases outside the gene matches. This CDR3 comprises 14 residues. CDR3 coding DNA: TGTGCCAGTAGTATTAGCGGGAGCCACAATGAGCAGTTCTTC. Its protein is CASSISGSHNEQFF.

This sequence joins TRBV6-5 and TRBJ2-7; 7 positions agree with TRBD2. The CDR3 covers 14 residues. Germline assignment: CDR1 MNHEY and CDR2 SVGAGI. The trim removed 5 bases at V and 0 bases at J, leaving 4 bases unmatched. The DNA for the CDR3 is TGTGCCAGCAGTCACCGGGAGGTCTCCTACGAGCAGTACGTC. It encodes CASSHREVSYEQYV.

In regard to this clone: An end of the junction does not agree with germline; a read error may underlie this. V gene TRBV6-6 combines with J gene TRBJ2-2; the match to TRBD1 covers 8 bases. The CDR3 runs 15 residues. The V gene's germline CDR1 is MNHNY and CDR2 SVGAGI (reference sequence). For the CDR3, the DNA is TGTGCCAGCAGCTACTCCACAGGGGGTGACGGGGAGCTGTTTTTT. The encoded protein is CASSYSTGGDGELFF.

The chain joins TRBV29-1 to TRBJ1-3, with TRBD1 identical over 8 bases. V lost 4 bases and J lost 1; bases outside the gene matches: 6. The CDR3 has 15 amino acids. Germline V gene data show CDR1 as SQVTM and CDR2 as ANQGSEA. For the CDR3, the DNA is TGCAGCGTTGCGGACAGGGTGGGGTCTGGAAACACCATATATTTT. This gives the protein CSVADRVGSGNTIYF. The entire variable domain, with the rest obtained from reference TRBV29-1 and TRBJ1-3, is as follows: SAVISQKPSRDICQRGTSLTIQCQVDSQVTMMFWYRQQPGQSLTLIATANQGSEATYESGFVIDKFPISRPNLTFSTLTVSNMSPEDSSIYLCSVADRVGSGNTIYFGEGSWLTVV.